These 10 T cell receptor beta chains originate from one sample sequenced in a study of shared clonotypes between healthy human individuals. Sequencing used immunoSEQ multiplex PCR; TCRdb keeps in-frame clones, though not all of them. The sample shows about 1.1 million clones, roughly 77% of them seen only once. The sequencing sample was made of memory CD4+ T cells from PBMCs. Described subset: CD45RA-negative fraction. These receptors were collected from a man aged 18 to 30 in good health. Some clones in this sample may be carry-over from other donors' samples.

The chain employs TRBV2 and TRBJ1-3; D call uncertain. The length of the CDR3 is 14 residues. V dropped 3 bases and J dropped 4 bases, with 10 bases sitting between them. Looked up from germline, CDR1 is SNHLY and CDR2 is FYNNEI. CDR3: CASSDPGTGNTIYF. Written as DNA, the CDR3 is TGTGCCAGCAGTGACCCAGGTACCGGAAACACCATATATTTT.

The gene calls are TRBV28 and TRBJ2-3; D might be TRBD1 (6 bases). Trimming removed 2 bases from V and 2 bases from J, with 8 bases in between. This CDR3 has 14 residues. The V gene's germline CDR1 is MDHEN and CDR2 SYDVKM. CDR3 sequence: CASSLQGITDTQYF. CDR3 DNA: TGTGCCAGCAGTTTACAGGGGATCACAGATACGCAGTATTTT.

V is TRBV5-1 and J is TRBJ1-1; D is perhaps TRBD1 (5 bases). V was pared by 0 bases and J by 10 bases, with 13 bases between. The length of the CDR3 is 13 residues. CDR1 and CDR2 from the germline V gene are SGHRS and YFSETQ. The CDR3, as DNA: TGCGCCAGCAGCTTGGGCAACAGCGGGGGAGCTTTCTTT. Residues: CASSLGNSGGAFF.

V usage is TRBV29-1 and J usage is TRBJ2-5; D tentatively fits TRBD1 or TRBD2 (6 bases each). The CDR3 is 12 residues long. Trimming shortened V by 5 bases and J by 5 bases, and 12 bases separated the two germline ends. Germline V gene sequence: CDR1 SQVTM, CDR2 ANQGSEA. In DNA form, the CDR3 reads TGCAGCGTTTATAGGGGGGCCGAGACCCAGTACTTC. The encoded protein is CSVYRGAETQYF. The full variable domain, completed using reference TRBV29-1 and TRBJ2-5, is SAVISQKPSRDICQRGTSLTIQCQVDSQVTMMFWYRQQPGQSLTLIATANQGSEATYESGFVIDKFPISRPNLTFSTLTVSNMSPEDSSIYLCSVYRGAETQYFGPGTRLLVL.

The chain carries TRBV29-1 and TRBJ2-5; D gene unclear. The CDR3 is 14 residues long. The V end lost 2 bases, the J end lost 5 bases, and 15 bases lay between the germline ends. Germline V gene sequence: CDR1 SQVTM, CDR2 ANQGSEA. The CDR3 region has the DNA TGCAGCGTTGAATTCGTCCAGGTGGGGGAGACCCAGTACTTC. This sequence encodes CSVEFVQVGETQYF.

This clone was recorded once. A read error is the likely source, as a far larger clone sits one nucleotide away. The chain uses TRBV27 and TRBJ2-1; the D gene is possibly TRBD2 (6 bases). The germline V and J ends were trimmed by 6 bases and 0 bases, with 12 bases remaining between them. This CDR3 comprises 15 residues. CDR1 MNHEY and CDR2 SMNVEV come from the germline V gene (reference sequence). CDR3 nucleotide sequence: TGTGCCAGCAGACTAGCTTCCCGCTCCTACAATGAGCAGTTCTTC. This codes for CASRLASRSYNEQFF.

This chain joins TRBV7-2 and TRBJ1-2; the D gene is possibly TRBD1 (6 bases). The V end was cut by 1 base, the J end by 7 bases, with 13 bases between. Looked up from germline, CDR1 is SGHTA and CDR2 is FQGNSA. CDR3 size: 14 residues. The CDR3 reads CASSLVQGQSGYTF. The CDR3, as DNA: TGTGCCAGCAGCTTAGTACAGGGTCAGTCTGGCTACACCTTC.

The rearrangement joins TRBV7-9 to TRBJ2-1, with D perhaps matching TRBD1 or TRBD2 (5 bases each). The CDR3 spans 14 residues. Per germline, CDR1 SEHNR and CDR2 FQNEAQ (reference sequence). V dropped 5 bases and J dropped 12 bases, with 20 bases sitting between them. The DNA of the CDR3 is TGTGCCAGCAGCCCCGGGGACGGAACCCTTCGGCAGTTCTTC. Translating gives CASSPGDGTLRQFF.

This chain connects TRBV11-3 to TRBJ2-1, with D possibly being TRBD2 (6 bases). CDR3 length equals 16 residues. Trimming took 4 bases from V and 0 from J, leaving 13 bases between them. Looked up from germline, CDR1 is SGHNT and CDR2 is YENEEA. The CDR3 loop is CASSSRLGNSYNEQFF. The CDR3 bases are TGTGCCAGCAGCTCCCGACTAGGGAACTCCTACAATGAGCAGTTCTTC.

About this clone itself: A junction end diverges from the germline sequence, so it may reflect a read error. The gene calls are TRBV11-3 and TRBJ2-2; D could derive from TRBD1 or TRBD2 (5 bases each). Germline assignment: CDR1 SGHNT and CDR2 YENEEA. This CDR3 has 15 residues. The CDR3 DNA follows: TGTGCCAGCAGCCTAGACGGGCCGGGGACCCGGGAGCTGTTTTTT. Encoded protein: CASSLDGPGTRELFF.